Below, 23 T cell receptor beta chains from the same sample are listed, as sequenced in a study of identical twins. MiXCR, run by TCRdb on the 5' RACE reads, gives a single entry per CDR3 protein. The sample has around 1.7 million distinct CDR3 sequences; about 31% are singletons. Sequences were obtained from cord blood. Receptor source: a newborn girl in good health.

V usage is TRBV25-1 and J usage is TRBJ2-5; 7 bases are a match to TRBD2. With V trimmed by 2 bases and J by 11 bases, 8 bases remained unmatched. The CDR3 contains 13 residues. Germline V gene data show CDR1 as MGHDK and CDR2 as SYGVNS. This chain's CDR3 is CASSEGLVNEQYF. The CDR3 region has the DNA TGTGCCAGCAGTGAAGGACTAGTCAATGAGCAGTACTTC.

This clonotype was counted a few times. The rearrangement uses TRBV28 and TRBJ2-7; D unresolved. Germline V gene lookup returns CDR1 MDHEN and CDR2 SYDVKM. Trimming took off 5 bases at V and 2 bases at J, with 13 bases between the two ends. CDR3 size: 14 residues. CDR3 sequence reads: CASSLPVDPYEQYF. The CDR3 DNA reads TGTGCCAGCAGTCTTCCCGTAGACCCCTACGAGCAGTACTTC.

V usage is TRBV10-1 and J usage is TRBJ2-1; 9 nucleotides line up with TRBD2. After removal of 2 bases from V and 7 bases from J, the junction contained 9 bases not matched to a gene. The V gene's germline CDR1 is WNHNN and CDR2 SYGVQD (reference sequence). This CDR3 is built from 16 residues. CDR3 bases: TGCGCCAGCAGTGAGCAGGGGCGGGGGGGCGTAAATGAGCAGTTCTTC. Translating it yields CASSEQGRGGVNEQFF.

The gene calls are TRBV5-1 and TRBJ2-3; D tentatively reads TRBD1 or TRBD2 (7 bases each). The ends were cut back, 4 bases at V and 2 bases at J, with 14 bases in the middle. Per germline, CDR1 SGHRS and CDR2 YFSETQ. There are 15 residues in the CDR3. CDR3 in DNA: TGCGCCAGCAGCAGGCCAGGGGGGGACACAGATACGCAGTATTTT. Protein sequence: CASSRPGGDTDTQYF. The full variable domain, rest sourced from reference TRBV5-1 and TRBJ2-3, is KAGVTQTPRYLIKTRGQQVTLSCSPISGHRSVSWYQQTPGQGLQFLFEYFSETQRNKGNFPGRFSGRQFSNSRSEMNVSTLELGDSALYLCASSRPGGDTDTQYFGPGTRLTVL.

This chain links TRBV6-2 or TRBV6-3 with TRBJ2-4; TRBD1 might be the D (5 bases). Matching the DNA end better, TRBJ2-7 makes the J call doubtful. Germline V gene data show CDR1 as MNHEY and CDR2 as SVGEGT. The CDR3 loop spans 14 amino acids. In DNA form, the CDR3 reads TGTGCCAGCAGTTACTCGGCCGGAAGGGGCGAGCAGTACTTC. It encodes CASSYSAGRGEQYF.

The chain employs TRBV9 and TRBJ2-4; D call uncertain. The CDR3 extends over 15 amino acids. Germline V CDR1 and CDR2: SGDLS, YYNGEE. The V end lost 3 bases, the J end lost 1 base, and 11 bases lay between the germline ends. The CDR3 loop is CASSALGGAKNIQYF. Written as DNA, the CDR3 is TGTGCCAGCAGCGCCTTAGGTGGGGCCAAAAACATTCAGTACTTC.

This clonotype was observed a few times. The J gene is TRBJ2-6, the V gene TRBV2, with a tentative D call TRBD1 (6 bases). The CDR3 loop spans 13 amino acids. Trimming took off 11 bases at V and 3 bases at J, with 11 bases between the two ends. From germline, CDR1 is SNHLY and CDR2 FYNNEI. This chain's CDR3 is CALDRFGANVLTF. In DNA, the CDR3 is TGTGCCCTAGACAGGTTTGGGGCCAACGTCCTGACTTTC.

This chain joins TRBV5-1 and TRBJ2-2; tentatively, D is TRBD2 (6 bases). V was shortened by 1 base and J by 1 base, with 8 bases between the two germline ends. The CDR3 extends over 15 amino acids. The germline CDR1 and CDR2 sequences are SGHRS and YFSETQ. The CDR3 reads CASSLRGMNTGELFF. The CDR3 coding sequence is TGCGCCAGCAGCTTGCGGGGGATGAACACCGGGGAGCTGTTTTTT.

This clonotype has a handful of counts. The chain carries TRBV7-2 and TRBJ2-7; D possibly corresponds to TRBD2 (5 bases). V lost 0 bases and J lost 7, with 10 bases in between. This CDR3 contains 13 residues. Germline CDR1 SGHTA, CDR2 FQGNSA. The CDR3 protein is CASSLAVDYEQYF. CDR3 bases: TGTGCCAGCAGCTTAGCGGTCGACTATGAGCAGTACTTC.

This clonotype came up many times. For the CDR3, the DNA is TGTGCCAGCAGCTTGCCGACTAGCGTCGCCTACGAGCAGTACTTC. Its translation: CASSLPTSVAYEQYF. V is TRBV5-6 and J is TRBJ2-7; 8 positions match TRBD2. V was clipped by 1 base and J by 2 bases; unmatched bases: 5. In germline, CDR1 is SGHDT, CDR2 YYEEEE. The CDR3 runs 15 residues.

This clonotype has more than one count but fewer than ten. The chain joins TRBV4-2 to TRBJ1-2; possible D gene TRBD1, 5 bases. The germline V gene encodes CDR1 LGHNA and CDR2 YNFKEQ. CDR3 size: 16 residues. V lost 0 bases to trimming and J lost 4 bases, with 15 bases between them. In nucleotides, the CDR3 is TGTGCCAGCAGCCAAGATCCGGCCCCGGGGCGCTATGGCTACACCTTC. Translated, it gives CASSQDPAPGRYGYTF.

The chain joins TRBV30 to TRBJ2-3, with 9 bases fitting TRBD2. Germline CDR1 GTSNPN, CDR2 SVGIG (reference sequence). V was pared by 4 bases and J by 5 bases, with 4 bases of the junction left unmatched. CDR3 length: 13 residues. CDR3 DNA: TGTGCCTGGACGCGCGGGGGGGGAGATACGCAGTATTTT. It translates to CAWTRGGGDTQYF.

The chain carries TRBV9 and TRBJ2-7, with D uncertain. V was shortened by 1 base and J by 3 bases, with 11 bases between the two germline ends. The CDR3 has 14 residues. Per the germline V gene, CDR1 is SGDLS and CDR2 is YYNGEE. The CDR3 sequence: CASSVSELRYEQYF. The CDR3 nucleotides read TGTGCCAGCAGCGTAAGTGAACTCCGCTACGAGCAGTACTTC.

The CDR3 sequence: CASKLSSGETQYF. CDR3 nucleotide sequence: TGTGCCAGCAAGTTATCTAGCGGGGAGACCCAGTACTTC. V gene TRBV7-9 combines with J gene TRBJ2-5, with 8 bases matching TRBD2. The germline gives CDR1 SEHNR, CDR2 FQNEAQ (reference sequence). Germline trimming cut 7 bases from V and 5 bases from J; bases unmatched to any gene: 6. The CDR3 has 13 residues.

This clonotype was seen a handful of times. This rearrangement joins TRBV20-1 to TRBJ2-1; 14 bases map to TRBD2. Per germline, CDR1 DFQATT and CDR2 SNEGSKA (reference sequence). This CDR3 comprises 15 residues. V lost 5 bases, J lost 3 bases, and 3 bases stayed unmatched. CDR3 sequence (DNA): TGCAGTGCTCGGACTAGCGGGGGGAACTACAATGAGCAGTTCTTC. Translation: CSARTSGGNYNEQFF.

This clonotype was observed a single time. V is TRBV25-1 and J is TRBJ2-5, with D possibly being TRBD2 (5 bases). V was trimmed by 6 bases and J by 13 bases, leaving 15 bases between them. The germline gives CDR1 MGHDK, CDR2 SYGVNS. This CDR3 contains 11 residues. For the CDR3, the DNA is TGTGCCAGCAGGAGGTCCCAGACTATGTACTTC. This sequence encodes CASRRSQTMYF. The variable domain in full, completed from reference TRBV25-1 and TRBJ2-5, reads EADIYQTPRYLVIGTGKKITLECSQTMGHDKMYWYQQDPGMELHLIHYSYGVNSTEKGDLSSESTVSRIRTEHFPLTLESARPSHTSQYLCASRRSQTMYFGPGTRLLVL.

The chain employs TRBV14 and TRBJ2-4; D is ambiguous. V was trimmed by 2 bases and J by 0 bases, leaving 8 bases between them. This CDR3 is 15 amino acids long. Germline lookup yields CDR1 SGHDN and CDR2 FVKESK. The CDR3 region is CASSQLHVAKNIQYF. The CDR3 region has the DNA TGTGCCAGCAGCCAACTCCATGTAGCCAAAAACATTCAGTACTTC.

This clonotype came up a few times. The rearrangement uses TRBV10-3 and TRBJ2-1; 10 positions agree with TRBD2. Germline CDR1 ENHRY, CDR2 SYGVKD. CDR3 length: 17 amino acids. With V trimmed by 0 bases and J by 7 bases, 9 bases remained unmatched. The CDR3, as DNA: TGTGCCATCAGTGAGTCGAAAAGGCTAGCGGGAGATAATGAGCAGTTCTTC. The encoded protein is CAISESKRLAGDNEQFF.

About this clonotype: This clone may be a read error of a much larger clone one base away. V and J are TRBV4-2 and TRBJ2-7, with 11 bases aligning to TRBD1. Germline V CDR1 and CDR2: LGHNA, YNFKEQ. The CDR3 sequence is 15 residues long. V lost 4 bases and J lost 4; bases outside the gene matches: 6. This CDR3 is CASSREGQGAYEQYF. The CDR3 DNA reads TGTGCCAGCAGCCGAGAAGGACAGGGGGCTTACGAGCAGTACTTC.

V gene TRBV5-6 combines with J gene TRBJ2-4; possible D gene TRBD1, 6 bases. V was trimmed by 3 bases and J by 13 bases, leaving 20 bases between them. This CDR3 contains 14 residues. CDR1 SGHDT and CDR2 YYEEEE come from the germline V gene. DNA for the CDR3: TGTGCCAGCAGCTACCCGGACAGTTTTTGGGAGCAGTACTTC. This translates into CASSYPDSFWEQYF.

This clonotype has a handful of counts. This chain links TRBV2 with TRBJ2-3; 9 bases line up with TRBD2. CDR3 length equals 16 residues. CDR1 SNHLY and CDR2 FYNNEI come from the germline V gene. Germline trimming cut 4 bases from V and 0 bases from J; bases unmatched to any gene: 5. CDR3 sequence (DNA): TGTGCCAGCAGTGCCTTAGCGGGGGCGAGCACAGATACGCAGTATTTT. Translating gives CASSALAGASTDTQYF.

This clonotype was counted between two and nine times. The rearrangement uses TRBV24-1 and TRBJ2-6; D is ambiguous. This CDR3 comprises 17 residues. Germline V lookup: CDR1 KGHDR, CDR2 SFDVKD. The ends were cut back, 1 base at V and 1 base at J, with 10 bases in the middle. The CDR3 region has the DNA TGTGCCACCAGTGATTTCCCGGCCCTTTCTGGGGCCAACGTCCTGACTTTC. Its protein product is CATSDFPALSGANVLTF.

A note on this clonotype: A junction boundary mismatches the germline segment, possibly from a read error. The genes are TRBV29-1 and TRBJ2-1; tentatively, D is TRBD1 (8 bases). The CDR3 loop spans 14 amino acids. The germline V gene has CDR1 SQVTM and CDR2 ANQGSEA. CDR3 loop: CSVDGQGLSNGQFF. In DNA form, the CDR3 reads TGCAGCGTTGATGGACAGGGACTAAGCAATGGGCAGTTCTTC.